Listed below are T cell receptor beta chains from one sample, sequenced in a study of T cell clusters in autoimmune cytopenias. From its re-call of the multiplex PCR reads, TCRdb lists each CDR3 protein once, without DNA. The sample has roughly 5,400 distinct CDR3 sequences. Material: peripheral blood. All receptors come from a human donor with an autoimmune cytopenia or autoimmune hepatitis (not recorded which). The CDR3 runs from the conserved cysteine through the conserved F or W. Size values are once, few and many counts, or a class for expanded clones, and some rows have none.

abundance	j_gene	v_gene	CDR3aa
medium-sized	TRBJ2-7	TRBV18	CASSPGQLKGLYEQYF
medium-sized	TRBJ2-7	TRBV18	CASSPLTAGSPYEQYF
NA	TRBJ1-1	TRBV4-2	CASSQDLGVTEAFF
medium-sized	TRBJ2-1	TRBV29-1	CSTLVGTSGLNEQFF
medium-sized	TRBJ2-4	TRBV6-1	CASTPGQLAKNIQYF
medium-sized	TRBJ2-5	TRBV6-2/TRBV6-3	CASSYRLAGGGETQYF
NA	TRBJ2-5	TRBV7-9	CASSLARTSGTQYF
NA	TRBJ1-1	TRBV6-5	CASSFSTQWNTEAFF
medium-sized	TRBJ2-2	TRBV5-1	CASSLVAGRTGELFF
medium-sized	TRBJ2-1	TRBV27	CASSLPGLAGVDEQFF
medium-sized	TRBJ2-1	TRBV15	CATSRGGRSYNEQFF
NA	TRBJ2-7	TRBV15	CATSRYPGQGVPYEQYF
medium-sized	TRBJ2-2	TRBV11-2	CASSVTNTGELFF
medium-sized	TRBJ2-6	TRBV5-6	CASSLGFGAGANVLTF
medium-sized	TRBJ2-3	TRBV27	CASYQGRTRGTQYF
medium-sized	TRBJ1-2	TRBV6-5	CASSYGPTAGYTF
medium-sized	TRBJ2-2	TRBV19	CASSPRDRYTGELFF
medium-sized	TRBJ2-7	TRBV19	CASSEEGLARVYEQYF
large	TRBJ2-2	TRBV19	CASRTDANTGELFF
NA	TRBJ2-3	TRBV6-2/TRBV6-3	CASRAGHSTDTQYF
NA	TRBJ2-3	TRBV5-1	CASRGTSGGNTDTQYF
NA	TRBJ2-1	TRBV20-1	CSARQSSGGTHYEQFF
medium-sized	TRBJ1-1	TRBV5-6	CASSLAKRARSLTEAFF
NA	TRBJ2-5	TRBV6-1	CASSDLPAGLQETQYF
NA	TRBJ1-1	TRBV20-1	CSARGAAHEAFF
medium-sized	TRBJ1-1	TRBV12-3/TRBV12-4	CASSARTIEAFF
NA	TRBJ2-7	TRBV11-2	CASSLARDSREQYF
medium-sized	TRBJ2-3	TRBV24-1	CATSGTSTDTQYF
medium-sized	TRBJ2-6	TRBV19	CASSDGLAVLSGANVLTF
medium-sized	TRBJ2-2	TRBV7-9	CASSHTGTVRTGELFF
NA	TRBJ2-3	TRBV6-6	CASSYSTSGGAGSREDTQYF
NA	TRBJ2-1	TRBV19	CASAGTSGGRSSYNEQFF
NA	TRBJ2-1	TRBV19	CASRPSDRGPYNEQFF
medium-sized	TRBJ1-1	TRBV18	CASSTYTVNTEAFF
medium-sized	TRBJ1-2	TRBV5-1	CASSPTANYGYTF
medium-sized	TRBJ2-3	TRBV30	CAWSTSGSWDTQYF
NA	TRBJ1-5	TRBV6-2/TRBV6-3	CASSYVGRPMNQPQHF
medium-sized	TRBJ1-6	TRBV5-6	CASTLGGTANSPLRF
NA	TRBJ1-1	TRBV6-5	CASSYSGRSTEAFF
medium-sized	TRBJ1-2	TRBV29-1	CSVPRIPYGYTF
medium-sized	TRBJ2-3	TRBV6-4	CASSDSASGGTDTQYF